The present T cell receptor (beta chain) was sequenced within a study of shared clonotypes between healthy human individuals (TCRdb year 2020). Concerning the study at large: The cohort included a few men and two women between 18 and 49 years of age. For each donor, three plates each were used for CD4 naive and CD4 memory, two plates were used for CD8 naive, and one plate was used for CD8 memory. The study deeply sequenced blood TCR repertoires of roughly five healthy adults to estimate repertoire size and the extent of clonotype sharing between individuals. Libraries were prepared and TCR repertoires were sequenced by different laboratories using diverse techniques, in order to increase sequencing depth and limit assay-specific biases. Between about 0.85 and 10 billion PBMCs per donor were obtained by leukapheresis.

CDR3 length: 15 amino acids, cysteine to phenylalanine. Only the CDR3 DNA stays, 45 bases, in frame from base 1. CDR1 and CDR2 were assigned from the germline V gene as KGHSH and LQKENI. The germline V and J ends show losses of 3 bases and 0 bases respectively, and no gene match explains 2 bases of the junction. The table lists this clone with a count of one. The antigen this receptor binds is unknown. Base-call qualities are not available, and no considerably larger clone is one nucleotide away. Donors were healthy HIV-negative adults with no recently reported acute infections or vaccinations. All donors were Caucasian adults living in Nashville, Tennessee, USA. Magnetic negative selection was used to enrich CD4+ T cells, after which naive cells were positively selected on CD45RA and the negative fraction became the memory subset. Blood was collected by leukapheresis, and PBMCs were isolated by Ficoll-Histopaque density gradient centrifugation and then cryopreserved in liquid nitrogen vapor phase. Analytical flow cytometry was used to check the purity and quantity of every magnetically sorted T cell population. Each sorted fraction had its genomic DNA isolated and then quantified by UV absorbance on a Nanodrop 2000c.

General findings and caveats noted by the study authors: Sampling was limited to blood, and TCR repertoires in tissue likely differ from TCR repertoires in blood. Because the study included a small number of donors, the genetic and exposure-history diversity represented was limited. Incomplete sequencing was indicated by rarefaction of sorted-subset datasets, despite the large sequencing depth. Sharing across several donors was observed for approximately 4.6% of naive CD4, less than 4% of naive CD8, 2% to 2.5% of memory CD4, and approximately 0.41% of memory CD8 clonotypes. Pairwise subsampling indicated that sequencing depth was expected to affect the degree of clonotype sharing among donors. Naive subsets generally had larger estimated clonotype richness than memory subsets did. Higher generation probabilities were observed for clonotypes shared by all four sorted-subset donors than for non-shared clonotypes.

Using the deep immunoSEQ assay, TCR CDR3 regions were amplified from genomic DNA by multiplex PCR. Extracted genomic DNA from each cell subset was spread evenly across all wells of several immunoSEQ 96-well plates, with each plate serving as a replicate. For sorted subsets, 150 to 200 ng genomic DNA, equal to some 30,000 T cell genomes, was loaded into each replicate PCR. Purified libraries were quantified with a Qubit 3.0 fluorometer, sized on a Bioanalyzer 2100, and re-quantified with the KAPA Library Quantification kit. Every immunoSEQ 96-well plate was sequenced on a dedicated single-read 150-cycle Illumina NextSeq 550 flow cell. The authors' pipeline ran thus. Because only junctional sequences without quality scores were contained in the immunoSEQ output, filtering matching that applied to full-length reads could not be performed. Sequences were annotated with PyIR, a Python wrapper for IgBLAST v1.9, and V/J genes and CDR3 were assigned using IMGT germline references. Reads were removed for weak V/J assignments (E-value above 1e-6), missing CDR3, stop codons, out-of-frame junctions, or ambiguous translated residues. V3J clonotypes were defined by identical inferred V gene, J gene, and CDR3 amino acid sequence. Percentage overlap between repertoires was computed as shared unique clonotypes divided by the size of the smaller repertoire. RTK rarefaction, the Chao1 estimator, and Recon v2.1 estimates of unobserved clonotypes were used to assess repertoire richness. For all TCRbeta clonotypes obtained by the gDNA method from a few donors, generation probabilities were computed with OLGA. The table was pulled from immuneACCESS by TCRdb, which kept in-frame rearrangements only. Such tables lose some clones; where checked, under half of the loss comes from unresolved V genes, and the rest has no known cause. V, J and clone size reflect that table, while D and trimming were determined from the DNA. The sample table shows about 2 million clones, and 85% to 95% are seen once. The ten largest clones take up roughly 0.13% of the sample.

Rearrangement joined TRBV18 to TRBJ1-2; 9 of the junction bases match TRBD1. The TCR sequence derives from a man younger than 35 in good health. The sample comprised naive CD4+ T cells sorted from blood. This sample's cell subset or site label indicates: CD45RA+ positively selected. The base sequence is TGTGCCAGCTCACCTAACAGGGGGCCTAACTATGGCTACACCTTC. Its translation is CASSPNRGPNYGYTF. Beyond the CDR3, the reference TRBV18 and TRBJ1-2 genes provide the residues; the full variable domain reads: NAGVMQNPRHLVRRRGQEARLRCSPMKGHSHVYWYRQLPEEGLKFMVYLQKENIIDESGMPKERFSAEFPKEGPSILRIQQVVRGDSAAYFCASSPNRGPNYGYTFGSGTRLTVV.